This T cell receptor beta chain was identified in a study of shared clonotypes between healthy human individuals. Some clones are missing from TCRdb's copy, which holds only in-frame ones; the method was immunoSEQ multiplex PCR. The sample comprises around 690,000 clones, less than 95% of which are singletons, and 34% rests with the top ten. CDR3 length equals 16 residues. Looked up from germline, CDR1 is LNHDA and CDR2 is SQIVND (reference sequence). The V end lost 6 bases, the J end lost 3 bases, and 21 bases lay between the germline ends. The receptor's source is a man between 18 and 35 years old in good health. Some clones in this sample may be carry-over from other donors' samples. This sequence joins TRBV19 and TRBJ2-7; a possible D gene is TRBD2 (5 bases). The specimen was memory CD8+ T cells from PBMCs. Regarding subset: CD45RO+ cells pooled with CCR7-negative TemRA cells. The CDR3 reads CASRGEGSGPHYEQYF. The DNA for the CDR3 is TGTGCCAGTAGGGGCGAGGGCTCGGGCCCGCACTACGAGCAGTACTTC.